These 18 T cell receptor beta chains were sequenced from one sample in a study of technical replicates of blood from a few donors. Produced via immunoSEQ multiplex PCR; TCRdb's table is partial and in-frame only. The profile shows some 80,000 clones, 85% to 95% of them singletons. The sequencing input was T cells isolated from PBMCs. All receptors derive from a human donor in good health.

The CDR3 loop is CASRKGRQGVYEQYF. CDR3 nucleotides: TGTGCCAGCCGAAAAGGAAGACAGGGGGTATACGAGCAGTACTTC. The V gene is TRBV7-8, the J gene TRBJ2-7, with TRBD1 matching over 9 bases. Trimming cost V 8 bases and J 4 bases; bases outside gene matches: 12. The CDR3 loop spans 15 amino acids. The germline gives CDR1 SGHVS, CDR2 FQNEAQ.

A note on this clone: The junction departs from germline at one end; a sequencing error may be responsible. This chain uses TRBV19 with TRBJ2-1; 11 bases match TRBD2. In germline, CDR1 is LNHDA, CDR2 SQIVND (reference sequence). The CDR3 has 14 amino acids. CDR3 nucleotides: TGTGCCAGCAGTACTAGCGGGAGTATCAATGAGCAGTTCTTC. This encodes CASSTSGSINEQFF.

This clone was seen just once. The V call is TRBV5-1, the J call TRBJ2-3; no definite D call. CDR1 and CDR2 from the germline V gene are SGHRS and YFSETQ. Trimming cost V 4 bases and J 2 bases, with 14 bases left between them. The CDR3 sequence is 15 residues long. CDR3 amino acids: CASSPLGAATDTQYF. As DNA, the CDR3 is TGCGCCAGCAGCCCCCTAGGCGCAGCCACAGATACGCAGTATTTT.

This chain links TRBV19 with TRBJ2-2; 8 bases fit TRBD1. With V trimmed by 1 base and J by 2 bases, 6 bases remained unmatched. Germline CDR1 LNHDA, CDR2 SQIVND (reference sequence). The CDR3 runs 17 residues. The CDR3 DNA is TGTGCCAGTAGTATAGTACTGACAGGGGTAAACACCGGGGAGCTGTTTTTT. Translating gives CASSIVLTGVNTGELFF.

V usage is TRBV27 and J usage is TRBJ1-2; D possibly corresponds to TRBD1 (6 bases). The germline V gene encodes CDR1 MNHEY and CDR2 SMNVEV (reference sequence). The CDR3 is 14 amino acids. Trimming cost V 0 bases and J 5 bases, with 10 bases left between them. CDR3 sequence (DNA): TGTGCCAGCAGTTTATCCCGGGGGGCATATGGCTACACCTTC. This gives the protein CASSLSRGAYGYTF.

This chain links TRBV11-3 with TRBJ1-5, with a possible D match to TRBD1 (5 bases). CDR1 SGHNT and CDR2 YENEEA come from the germline V gene. The CDR3 extends over 12 amino acids. Trimming cost V 11 bases and J 5 bases, with 13 bases left between them. In nucleotides, the CDR3 is TGTGCCCGAGAACAGGCTTATCAGCCCCAGCATTTT. As protein: CAREQAYQPQHF.

This clone appeared a few times. The chain joins TRBV6-6 to TRBJ2-7, with 9 nucleotides matching TRBD1. The CDR3 is made up of 16 amino acids. Germline lookup yields CDR1 MNHNY and CDR2 SVGAGI (reference sequence). With V trimmed by 4 bases and J by 2 bases, 9 bases remained unmatched. The CDR3 DNA sequence: TGTGCCAGCAGTTCCCAGGCGGGACAGGGACCCTACGAGCAGTACTTC. Its protein is CASSSQAGQGPYEQYF.

This chain joins TRBV18 and TRBJ2-2, with a possible D match to TRBD2 (5 bases). The CDR3 runs 12 residues. The germline V gene encodes CDR1 KGHSH and CDR2 LQKENI. Trimming cost V 7 bases and J 5 bases, with 8 bases left between them. The CDR3 bases are TGTGCCAGCTTGGAGGAGACCGGGGAGCTGTTTTTT. It codes for CASLEETGELFF.

The chain carries TRBV30 and TRBJ1-1; TRBD1 aligns across 8 bases. The CDR3 consists of 14 residues. V was clipped by 2 bases and J by 5 bases; unmatched bases: 7. Looked up from germline, CDR1 is GTSNPN and CDR2 is SVGIG (reference sequence). The DNA for the CDR3 is TGTGCCTGGAGTACCACAGGGGGGTGGACTGAAGCTTTCTTT. Translated, it gives CAWSTTGGWTEAFF.

The chain employs TRBV4-1 and TRBJ2-3; 11 bases are shared with TRBD2. Germline CDR1 is MGHRA and CDR2 is YSYEKL. The ends lost 0 bases at V and 3 bases at J; junction bases unmatched: 17. The CDR3 is made up of 21 amino acids. CDR3: CASSQDHIAGGPGIITDTQYF. Written as DNA, the CDR3 is TGCGCCAGCAGCCAAGATCACATAGCGGGAGGGCCTGGTATAATAACAGATACGCAGTATTTT.

In its sample, this clone was seen once. The junction and the germline gene differ at one end; a read error may be behind it. J is TRBJ1-4 and V is TRBV6-4; D ambiguous. CDR3 length: 13 residues. From germline, CDR1 is MRHNA and CDR2 SNTAGT. CDR3 protein: CASSDSIGGPLFF. In DNA, the CDR3 is TGTGCCAGCAGTGACTCGATAGGAGGACCGCTATTCTTT.

This chain connects TRBV28 to TRBJ2-1, with a weak D call TRBD1 (5 bases). Germline V CDR1 and CDR2: MDHEN, SYDVKM. The germline V and J ends were trimmed by 6 bases and 0 bases, with 12 bases remaining between them. The CDR3 has 15 residues. CDR3 residues: CASRSVTGSYNEQFF. CDR3 sequence (DNA): TGTGCCAGCAGGAGCGTTACAGGCTCCTACAATGAGCAGTTCTTC.

The CDR3 nucleotides are TGCAGCGTTGCTCGTAGACTAGCCACAGATACGCAGTATTTT. Its protein product is CSVARRLATDTQYF. The V gene is TRBV29-1, the J gene TRBJ2-3; 7 nucleotides agree with TRBD2. The CDR3 covers 14 residues. V shed 4 bases and J 2 bases; nucleotides not matched to a gene: 6. The V gene's germline CDR1 is SQVTM and CDR2 ANQGSEA.

The rearrangement joins TRBV4-1 to TRBJ2-7; possibly TRBD1 for D (5 bases). This CDR3 has 14 amino acids. Trimming pared 1 base from V and 2 bases from J, leaving 9 bases between. From germline, CDR1 is MGHRA and CDR2 YSYEKL. The CDR3 region is CASSQGGATYEQYF. The DNA for the CDR3 is TGCGCCAGCAGCCAAGGTGGGGCAACCTACGAGCAGTACTTC.

This chain uses TRBV9 with TRBJ2-2, with D unresolved. The CDR3 consists of 14 residues. Germline V gene lookup returns CDR1 SGDLS and CDR2 YYNGEE. Between the trimmed V and J ends, which lost 1 base and 6 bases, there was a span of 10 bases. CDR3 in amino acids: CASSVYDQAGELFF. CDR3 in DNA: TGTGCCAGCAGCGTATACGATCAGGCCGGGGAGCTGTTTTTT.

This chain joins TRBV15 and TRBJ2-1; D remains unclear. The CDR3 extends over 15 amino acids. V lost 3 bases to trimming and J lost 2 bases, with 11 bases between them. Germline values: CDR1 LNHNV, CDR2 YYDKDF (reference sequence). This CDR3 is CATSSKQAPYNEQFF. CDR3 bases: TGTGCCACCAGCAGTAAGCAGGCCCCCTACAATGAGCAGTTCTTC.

V and J are TRBV7-9 and TRBJ1-1; D is unresolved. This CDR3 comprises 12 residues. Trimming cost V 2 bases and J 5 bases, with 6 bases left between them. Per the germline V gene, CDR1 is SEHNR and CDR2 is FQNEAQ (reference sequence). The CDR3 protein is CASSLSGTEAFF. For the CDR3, the DNA is TGTGCCAGCAGCTTATCGGGGACTGAAGCTTTCTTT.

V is TRBV19 and J is TRBJ2-3; possibly TRBD2 for D (5 bases). Germline V gene data show CDR1 as LNHDA and CDR2 as SQIVND (reference sequence). This CDR3 has 15 residues. Trimming removed 7 bases at V and 0 bases at J, with 14 bases between. The CDR3 nucleotides read TGTGCCAGTACTTGGAAGTCGGGGAGCACAGATACGCAGTATTTT. It is translated as CASTWKSGSTDTQYF. The whole variable domain, filled in from reference TRBV19 and TRBJ2-3, reads DGGITQSPKYLFRKEGQNVTLSCEQNLNHDAMYWYRQDPGQGLRLIYYSQIVNDFQKGDIAEGYSVSREKKESFPLTVTSAQKNPTAFYLCASTWKSGSTDTQYFGPGTRLTVL.